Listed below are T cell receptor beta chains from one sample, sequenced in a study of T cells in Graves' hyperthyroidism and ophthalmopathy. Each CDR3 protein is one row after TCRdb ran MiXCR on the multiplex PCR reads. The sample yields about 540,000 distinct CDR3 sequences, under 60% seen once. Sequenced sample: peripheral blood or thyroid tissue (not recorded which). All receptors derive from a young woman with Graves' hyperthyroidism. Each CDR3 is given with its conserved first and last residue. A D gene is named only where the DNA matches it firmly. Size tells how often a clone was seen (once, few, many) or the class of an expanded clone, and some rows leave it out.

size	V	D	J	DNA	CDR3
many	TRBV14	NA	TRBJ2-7	TGTGCCAGCAGCCAAGGGTACGGAATCTACGAGCAGTACTTC	CASSQGYGIYEQYF
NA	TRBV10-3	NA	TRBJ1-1	TGTGCCACCAGTGATTTGACAGTTAACACTGAAGCTTTCTTT	CATSDLTVNTEAFF
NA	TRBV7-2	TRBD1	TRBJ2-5	TGTGCCGGCATCCCAGGGGACAGGGAGGTAGAGACCCAGTACTTC	CAGIPGDREVETQYF
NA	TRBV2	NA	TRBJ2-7	TGTGCCAGCAGCTCCAGTCGTACGATCGGGGAGCAGTACTTC	CASSSSRTIGEQYF
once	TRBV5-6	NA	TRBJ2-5	TGTGCCAGCAGCTTGCTGAGACACCGAGGGGAGACCCAGTACTTC	CASSLLRHRGETQYF
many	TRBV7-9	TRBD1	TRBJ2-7	TGTGCCAGCAGCTTAGGGACAGGGACCTACGAGCAGTACTTC	CASSLGTGTYEQYF
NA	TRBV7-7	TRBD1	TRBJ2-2	TGTGCTAGCAGCCTCCAGACAGGGCGGTGGAACACCGGGGAGCTGTTTTTT	CASSLQTGRWNTGELFF
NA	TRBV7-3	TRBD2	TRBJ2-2	TGTGCCAGCAGCTTACGTACGGCGGGAGGCACCGGGGAGCTGTTTTTT	CASSLRTAGGTGELFF
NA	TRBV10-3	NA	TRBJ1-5	TGTGCCATCAGCCAAGCTGGGGGTGCGGCTCAGCCCCAGCATTTT	CAISQAGGAAQPQHF
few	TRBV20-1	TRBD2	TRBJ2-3	TGCAGTGCTAGGGGAACCGGGACTAACACAGATACGCAGTATTTT	CSARGTGTNTDTQYF
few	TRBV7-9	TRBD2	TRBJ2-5	TGTGCCAGCAGCCCTCTGGGACTAGCGGGCGAGACCCAGTACTTC	CASSPLGLAGETQYF
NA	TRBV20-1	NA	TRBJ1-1	TGCAGTGCAAGGTCGATCAGGGAACCGAACACTGAAGCTTTCTTT	CSARSIREPNTEAFF
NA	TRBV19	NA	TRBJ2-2	TGTGCCAGTAGAAACGGGGCGAACACCGGGGAGCTGTTTTTT	CASRNGANTGELFF
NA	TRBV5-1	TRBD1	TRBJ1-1	TGCGCCAGCAGCGTAGGACAGGGAAAGAACACTGAAGCTTTCTTT	CASSVGQGKNTEAFF
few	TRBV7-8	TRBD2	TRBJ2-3	TGTGCCAGCAGCGTCTACGAGCGGGATCTCCAGTATTTT	CASSVYERDLQYF
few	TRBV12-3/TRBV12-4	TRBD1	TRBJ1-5	TGTGCCAGCAGTTTCGGACAGGGGGATCAGCCCCAGCATTTT	CASSFGQGDQPQHF